This TCR beta chain was captured in a study of blood T cell repertoires in COVID-19. This clone came up once. The CDR3 runs 15 residues. Germline CDR1 SGHTA, CDR2 FQGNSA. After removal of 5 bases from V and 0 bases from J, the junction contained 4 bases not matched to a gene. Original processing notes: How many nucleated cells were present was estimated from reference gene primer amplification. The method was immunoSEQ multiplex PCR; TCRdb's version includes in-frame clones alone and lacks a portion of them. Clonal size and the V and J genes are those of that table, whereas D and trimming came from the DNA. This sample has 200,000 to 300,000 clones, with around 89% found just once. Cohort placement rested on clinical history that participants reported themselves.

The sample was PBMCs or T cells enriched from blood (not recorded which). This TCR was sampled from a woman in her thirties or forties with acute COVID-19. The chain recombines TRBV7-2 with TRBJ1-5; 7 bases align to TRBD1. The CDR3 loop reads CASSEQGYSNQPQHF. The DNA for the CDR3 is TGTGCCAGCAGCGAACAGGGGTATAGCAATCAGCCCCAGCATTTT.